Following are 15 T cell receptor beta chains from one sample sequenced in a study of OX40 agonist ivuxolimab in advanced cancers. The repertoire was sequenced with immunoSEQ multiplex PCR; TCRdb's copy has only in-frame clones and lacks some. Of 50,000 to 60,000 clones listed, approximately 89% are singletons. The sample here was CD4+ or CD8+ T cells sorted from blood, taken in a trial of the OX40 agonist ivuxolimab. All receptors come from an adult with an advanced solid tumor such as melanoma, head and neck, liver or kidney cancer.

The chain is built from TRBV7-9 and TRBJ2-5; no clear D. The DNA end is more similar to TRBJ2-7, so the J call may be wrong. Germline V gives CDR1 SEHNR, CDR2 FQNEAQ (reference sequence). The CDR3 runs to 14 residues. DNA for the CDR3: TGTGCCAGCAGCCCTCGTGGCAGTAACTACGAGCAGTACTTC. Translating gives CASSPRGSNYEQYF.

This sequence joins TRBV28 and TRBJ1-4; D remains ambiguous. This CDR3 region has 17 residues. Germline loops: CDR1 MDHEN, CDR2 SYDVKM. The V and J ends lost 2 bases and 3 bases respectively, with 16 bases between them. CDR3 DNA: TGTGCCAGCAGTTTAAGGGCGAGGAGACCATCTAATGAAAAACTGTTTTTT. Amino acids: CASSLRARRPSNEKLFF.

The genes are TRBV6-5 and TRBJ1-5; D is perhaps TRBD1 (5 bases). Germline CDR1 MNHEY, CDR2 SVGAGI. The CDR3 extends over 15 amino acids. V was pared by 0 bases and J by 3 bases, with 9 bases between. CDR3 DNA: TGTGCCAGCAGTTACTCCCACAGGAACAATCAGCCCCAGCATTTT. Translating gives CASSYSHRNNQPQHF.

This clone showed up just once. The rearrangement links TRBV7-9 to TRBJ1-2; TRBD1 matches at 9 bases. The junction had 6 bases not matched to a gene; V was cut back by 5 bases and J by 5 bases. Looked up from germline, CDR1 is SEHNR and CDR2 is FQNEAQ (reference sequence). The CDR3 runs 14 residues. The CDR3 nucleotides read TGTGCCAGCAGCCTGGGACAGGGCACATATGGCTACACCTTC. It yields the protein CASSLGQGTYGYTF.

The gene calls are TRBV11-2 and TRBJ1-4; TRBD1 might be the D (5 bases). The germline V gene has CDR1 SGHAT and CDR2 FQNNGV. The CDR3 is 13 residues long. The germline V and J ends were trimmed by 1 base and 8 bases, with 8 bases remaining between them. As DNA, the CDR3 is TGTGCCAGCAGCTTAGGGGGGAGGGAAAAACTGTTTTTT. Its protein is CASSLGGREKLFF.

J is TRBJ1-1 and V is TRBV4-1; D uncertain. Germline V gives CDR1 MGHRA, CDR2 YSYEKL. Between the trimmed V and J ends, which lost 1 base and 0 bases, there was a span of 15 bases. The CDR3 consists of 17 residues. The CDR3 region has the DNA TGCGCCAGCAGCCAAGGGGTTGGGAATCCCATGAACACTGAAGCTTTCTTT. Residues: CASSQGVGNPMNTEAFF.

CDR3: CASSISDPTDTQYF. The CDR3, as DNA: TGTGCCAGTAGTATTTCCGATCCCACAGATACGCAGTATTTT. The chain recombines TRBV19 with TRBJ2-3, with unresolved D. V lost 3 bases, J lost 2 bases, and 9 bases lay in between. The CDR3 sequence is 14 residues long. The V gene's germline CDR1 is LNHDA and CDR2 SQIVND (reference sequence).

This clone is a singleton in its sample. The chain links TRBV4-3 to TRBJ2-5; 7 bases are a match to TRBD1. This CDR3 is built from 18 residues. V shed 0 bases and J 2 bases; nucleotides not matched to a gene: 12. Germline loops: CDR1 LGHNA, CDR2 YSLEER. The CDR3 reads CASSQETGQVMGQETQYF. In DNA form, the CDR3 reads TGCGCCAGCAGCCAAGAGACCGGACAGGTTATGGGACAAGAGACCCAGTACTTC.

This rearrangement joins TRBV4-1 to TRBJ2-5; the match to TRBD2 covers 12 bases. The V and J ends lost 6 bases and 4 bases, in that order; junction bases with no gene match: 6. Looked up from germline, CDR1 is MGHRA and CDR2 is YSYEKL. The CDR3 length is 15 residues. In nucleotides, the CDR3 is TGCGCCAGCAGACGACTAGCGGGAGAAGTAGAGACCCAGTACTTC. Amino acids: CASRRLAGEVETQYF.

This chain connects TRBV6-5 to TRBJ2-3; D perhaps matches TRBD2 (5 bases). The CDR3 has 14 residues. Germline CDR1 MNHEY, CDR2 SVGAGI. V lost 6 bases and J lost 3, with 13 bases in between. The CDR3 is CASRRSAGTDTQYF. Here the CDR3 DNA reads TGTGCCAGCAGAAGGTCGGCGGGTACAGATACGCAGTATTTT.

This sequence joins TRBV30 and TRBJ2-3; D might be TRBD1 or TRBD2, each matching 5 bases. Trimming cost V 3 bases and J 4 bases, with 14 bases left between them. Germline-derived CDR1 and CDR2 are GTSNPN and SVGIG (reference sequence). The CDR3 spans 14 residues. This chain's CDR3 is CAWSPGGGADTQYF. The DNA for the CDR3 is TGTGCCTGGAGCCCGGGTGGGGGTGCAGATACGCAGTATTTT. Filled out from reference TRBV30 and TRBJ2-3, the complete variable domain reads SQTIHQWPATLVQPVGSPLSLECTVEGTSNPNLYWYRQAAGRGLQLLFYSVGIGQISSEVPQNLSASRPQDRQFILSSKKLLLSDSGFYLCAWSPGGGADTQYFGPGTRLTVL.

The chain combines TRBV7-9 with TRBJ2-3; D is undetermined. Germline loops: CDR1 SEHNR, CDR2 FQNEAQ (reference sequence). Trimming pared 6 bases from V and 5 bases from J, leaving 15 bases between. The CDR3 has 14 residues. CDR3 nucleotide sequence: TGTGCCAGCAGAATAGAAGGGATCGGAGATACGCAGTATTTT. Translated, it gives CASRIEGIGDTQYF.

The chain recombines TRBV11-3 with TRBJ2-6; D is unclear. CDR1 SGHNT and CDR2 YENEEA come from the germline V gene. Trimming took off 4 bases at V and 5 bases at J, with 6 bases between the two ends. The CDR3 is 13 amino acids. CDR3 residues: CASSWLRANVLTF. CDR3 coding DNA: TGTGCCAGCAGCTGGCTCAGGGCCAACGTCCTGACTTTC.

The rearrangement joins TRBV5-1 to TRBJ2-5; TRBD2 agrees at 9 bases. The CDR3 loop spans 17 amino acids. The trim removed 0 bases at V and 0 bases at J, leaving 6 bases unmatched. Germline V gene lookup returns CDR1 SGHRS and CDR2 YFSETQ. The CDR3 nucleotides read TGCGCCAGCAGCTTGGATTATACTAGCGGGTACCAAGAGACCCAGTACTTC. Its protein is CASSLDYTSGYQETQYF.

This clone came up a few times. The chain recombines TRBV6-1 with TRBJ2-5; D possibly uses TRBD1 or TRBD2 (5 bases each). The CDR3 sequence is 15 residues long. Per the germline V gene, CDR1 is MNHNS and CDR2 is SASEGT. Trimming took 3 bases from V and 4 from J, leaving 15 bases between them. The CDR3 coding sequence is TGTGCCAGCAGTGAGAGGGGCAGGTTGGGAGAGACCCAGTACTTC. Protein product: CASSERGRLGETQYF.